The source of this TCR beta chain is a study of CD8 T cells in ankylosing spondylitis. Preparation of TCR beta libraries was done by quantitative 5'-RACE with molecular barcodes. TCRdb passed the 5' RACE reads through MiXCR, listing each CDR3 protein once. The table shows about 220,000 distinct CDR3 sequences, with around 6.6% occurring only once. V trimming: 4 bases; J trimming: 5 bases; junction bases outside the gene matches: 8. The germline V gene encodes CDR1 MNHEY and CDR2 SMNVEV (reference sequence). This CDR3 has 15 residues. Study-level findings and limits: Significant enrichment of disease-linked clones was reported in matched ankylosing spondylitis synovial fluid. A TCR beta motif made of fewer than 10 highly homologous variants seemed typical of ankylosing spondylitis blood. In peripheral blood, disease-linked CD8+ clones occurred at relatively low frequencies.

This clonotype was detected a few times. Its antigen is unidentified. The chain employs TRBV27 and TRBJ2-5; 9 nucleotides align to TRBD1. This TCR came from a male donor with ankylosing spondylitis. The sample was blood, either unsorted or a sorted T cell fraction (not recorded which). The CDR3 protein is CASSSVPGQGETQYF. CDR3 DNA sequence: TGTGCCAGCAGTTCAGTCCCGGGACAGGGCGAGACCCAGTACTTC.